The 2 T cell receptor beta chains in this list originate from one sample, sequenced in a study of T cell responses to AZD1222 COVID-19 vaccine (dated by TCRdb to the early 2020s). To prepare the library, the immunoSEQ multiplex PCR assay was applied. Held by TCRdb, this immuneACCESS table contains in-frame sequences only and omits some clones. Under half of the omission traces to an unresolved V gene where checked; the cause of the rest is unknown. The sample contains around 84,000 clones, 85% to 90% of them found a single time. The top ten hold under 35% of the sample. This sample's time point label indicates: baseline before first vaccination. Sample: peripheral blood, taken on day 0 of AZD1222 vaccination. These TCRs come from an adult in good health.

CDR3 in amino acids: CASSLTSNAYNEQFF. The CDR3 DNA follows: TGCGCCAGCAGCCTGACTAGCAATGCTTACAATGAGCAGTTCTTC. This chain joins TRBV5-1 and TRBJ2-1; 7 bases agree with TRBD2. V lost 4 bases to trimming and J lost 4 bases; unmatched junction nucleotides: 8. The germline V gene has CDR1 SGHRS and CDR2 YFSETQ. CDR3 length: 15 amino acids.

The V and J genes are TRBV10-3 and TRBJ2-5; D unresolved. CDR3 length equals 13 residues. Trimming pared 6 bases from V and 2 bases from J, leaving 10 bases between. Germline V gives CDR1 ENHRY, CDR2 SYGVKD. The CDR3 region is CAISQHRQETQYF. The CDR3 DNA is TGTGCCATCAGCCAGCATAGACAAGAGACCCAGTACTTC.